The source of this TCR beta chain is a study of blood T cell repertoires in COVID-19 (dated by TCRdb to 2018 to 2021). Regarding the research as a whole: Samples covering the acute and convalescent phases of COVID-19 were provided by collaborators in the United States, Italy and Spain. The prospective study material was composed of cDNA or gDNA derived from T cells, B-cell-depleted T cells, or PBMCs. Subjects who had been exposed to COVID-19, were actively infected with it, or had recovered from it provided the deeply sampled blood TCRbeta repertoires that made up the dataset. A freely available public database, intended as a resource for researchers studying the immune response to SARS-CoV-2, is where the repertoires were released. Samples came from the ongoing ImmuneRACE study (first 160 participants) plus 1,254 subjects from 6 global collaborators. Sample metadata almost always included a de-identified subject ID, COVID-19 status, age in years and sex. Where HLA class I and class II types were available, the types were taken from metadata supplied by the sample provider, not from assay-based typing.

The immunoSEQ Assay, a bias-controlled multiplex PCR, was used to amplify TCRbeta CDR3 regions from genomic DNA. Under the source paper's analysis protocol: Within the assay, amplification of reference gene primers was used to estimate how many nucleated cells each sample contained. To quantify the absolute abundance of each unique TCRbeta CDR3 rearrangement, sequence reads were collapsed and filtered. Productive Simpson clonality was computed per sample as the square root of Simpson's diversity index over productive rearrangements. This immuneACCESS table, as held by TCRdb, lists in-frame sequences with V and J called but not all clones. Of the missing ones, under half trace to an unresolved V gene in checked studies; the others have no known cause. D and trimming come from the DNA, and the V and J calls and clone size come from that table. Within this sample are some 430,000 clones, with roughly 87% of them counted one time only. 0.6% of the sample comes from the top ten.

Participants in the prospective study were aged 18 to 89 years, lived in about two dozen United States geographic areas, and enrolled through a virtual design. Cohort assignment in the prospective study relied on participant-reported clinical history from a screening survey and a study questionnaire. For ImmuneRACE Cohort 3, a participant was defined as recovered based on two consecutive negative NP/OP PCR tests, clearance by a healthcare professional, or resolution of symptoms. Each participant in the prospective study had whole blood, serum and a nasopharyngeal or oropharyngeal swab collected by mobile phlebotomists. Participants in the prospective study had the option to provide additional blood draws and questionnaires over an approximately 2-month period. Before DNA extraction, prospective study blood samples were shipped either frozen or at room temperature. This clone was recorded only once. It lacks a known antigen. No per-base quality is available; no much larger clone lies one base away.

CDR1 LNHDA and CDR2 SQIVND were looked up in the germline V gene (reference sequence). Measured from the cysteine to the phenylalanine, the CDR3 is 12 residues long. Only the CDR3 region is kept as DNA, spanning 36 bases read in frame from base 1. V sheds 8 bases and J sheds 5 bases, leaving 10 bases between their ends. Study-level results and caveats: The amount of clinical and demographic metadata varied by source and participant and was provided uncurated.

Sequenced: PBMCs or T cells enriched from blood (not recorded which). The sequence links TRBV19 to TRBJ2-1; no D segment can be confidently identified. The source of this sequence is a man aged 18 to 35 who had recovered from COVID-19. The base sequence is TGTGCCAGTCTGAACAGAAACAATGAGCAGTTCTTC. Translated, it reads CASLNRNNEQFF.